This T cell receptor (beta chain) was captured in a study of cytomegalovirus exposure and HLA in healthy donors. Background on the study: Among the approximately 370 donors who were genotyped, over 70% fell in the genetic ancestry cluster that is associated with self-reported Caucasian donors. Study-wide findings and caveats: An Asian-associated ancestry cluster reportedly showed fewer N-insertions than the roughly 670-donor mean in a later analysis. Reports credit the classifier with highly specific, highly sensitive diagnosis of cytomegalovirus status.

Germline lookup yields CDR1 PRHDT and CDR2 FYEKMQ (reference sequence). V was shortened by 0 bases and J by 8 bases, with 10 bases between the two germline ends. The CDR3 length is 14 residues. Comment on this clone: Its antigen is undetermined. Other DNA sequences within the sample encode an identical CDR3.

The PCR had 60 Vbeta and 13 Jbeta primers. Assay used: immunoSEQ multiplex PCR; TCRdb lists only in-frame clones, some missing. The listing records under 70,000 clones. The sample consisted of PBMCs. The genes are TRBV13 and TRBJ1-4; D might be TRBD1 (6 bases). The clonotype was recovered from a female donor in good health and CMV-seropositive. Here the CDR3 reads CASSLGDRSEKLFF. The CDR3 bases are TGTGCCAGCAGCTTAGGCGACAGGTCGGAAAAACTGTTTTTT.